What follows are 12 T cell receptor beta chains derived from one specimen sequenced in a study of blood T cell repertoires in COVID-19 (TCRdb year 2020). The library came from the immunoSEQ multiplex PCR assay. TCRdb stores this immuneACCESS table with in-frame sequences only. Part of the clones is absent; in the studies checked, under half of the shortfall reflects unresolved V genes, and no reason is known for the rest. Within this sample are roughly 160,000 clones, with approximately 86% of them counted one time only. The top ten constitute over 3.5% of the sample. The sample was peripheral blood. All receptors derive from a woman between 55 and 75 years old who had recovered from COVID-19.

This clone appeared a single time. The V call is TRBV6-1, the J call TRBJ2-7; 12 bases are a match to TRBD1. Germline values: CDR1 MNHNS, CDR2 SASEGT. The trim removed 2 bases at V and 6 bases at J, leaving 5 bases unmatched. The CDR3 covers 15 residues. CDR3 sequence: CASSEPGQGAGEQYF. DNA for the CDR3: TGTGCCAGCAGTGAACCGGGACAGGGGGCGGGCGAGCAGTACTTC.

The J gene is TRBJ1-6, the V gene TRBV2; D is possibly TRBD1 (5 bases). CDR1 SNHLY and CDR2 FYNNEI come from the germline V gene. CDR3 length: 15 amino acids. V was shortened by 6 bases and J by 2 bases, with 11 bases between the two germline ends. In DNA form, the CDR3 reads TGTGCCAGCAGGGAGACAGAAACCTATAATTCACCCCTCCACTTT. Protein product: CASRETETYNSPLHF.

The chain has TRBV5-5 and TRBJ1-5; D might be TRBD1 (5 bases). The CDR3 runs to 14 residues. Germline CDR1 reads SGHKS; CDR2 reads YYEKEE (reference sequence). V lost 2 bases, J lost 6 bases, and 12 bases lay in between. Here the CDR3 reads CASSFGQGGQPQHF. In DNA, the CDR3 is TGTGCCAGCAGCTTTGGTCAGGGAGGTCAGCCCCAGCATTTT.

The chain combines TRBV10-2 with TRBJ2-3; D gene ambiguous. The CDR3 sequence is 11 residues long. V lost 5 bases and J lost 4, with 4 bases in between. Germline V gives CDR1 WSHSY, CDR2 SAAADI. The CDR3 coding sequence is TGCGCCAGCAGTAGCCCAGATACGCAGTATTTT. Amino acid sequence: CASSSPDTQYF.

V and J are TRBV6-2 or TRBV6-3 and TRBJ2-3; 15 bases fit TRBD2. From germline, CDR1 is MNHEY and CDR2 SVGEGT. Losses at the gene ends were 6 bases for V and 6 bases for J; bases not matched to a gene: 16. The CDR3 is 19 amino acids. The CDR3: CASSRTSGGVAGLLDTQYF. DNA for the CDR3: TGTGCCAGCAGCCGGACTAGCGGGGGGGTCGCGGGCCTCTTGGATACGCAGTATTTT.

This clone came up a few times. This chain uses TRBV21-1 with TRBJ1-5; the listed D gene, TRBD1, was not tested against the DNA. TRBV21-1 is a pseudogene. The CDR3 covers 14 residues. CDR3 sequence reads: CASNKDRVNQPQHF. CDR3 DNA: TGTGCCAGCAACAAGGACAGGGTAAATCAGCCCCAGCATTTT.

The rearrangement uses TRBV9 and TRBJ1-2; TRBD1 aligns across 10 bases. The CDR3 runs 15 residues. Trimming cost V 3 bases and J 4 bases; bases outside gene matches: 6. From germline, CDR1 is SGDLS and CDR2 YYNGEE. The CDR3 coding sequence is TGTGCCAGCAGCGAGGGGACAGGGGTGGGCTATGGCTACACCTTC. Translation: CASSEGTGVGYGYTF.

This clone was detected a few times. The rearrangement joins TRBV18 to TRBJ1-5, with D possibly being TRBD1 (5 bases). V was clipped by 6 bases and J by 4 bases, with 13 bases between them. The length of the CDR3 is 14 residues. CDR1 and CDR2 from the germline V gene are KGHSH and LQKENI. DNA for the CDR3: TGTGCCAGCTCTCCGCGCCCAGGGAATCAGCCCCAGCATTTT. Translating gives CASSPRPGNQPQHF.

Here the CDR3 DNA reads TGTGCCAGCAGTTTATGGGACAGGGACGAGCAGTACTTC. This gives the protein CASSLWDRDEQYF. V usage is TRBV27 and J usage is TRBJ2-7; TRBD1 agrees at 9 bases. Germline lookup yields CDR1 MNHEY and CDR2 SMNVEV (reference sequence). The trim removed 1 base at V and 5 bases at J, leaving 0 bases unmatched. This CDR3 is 13 amino acids long.

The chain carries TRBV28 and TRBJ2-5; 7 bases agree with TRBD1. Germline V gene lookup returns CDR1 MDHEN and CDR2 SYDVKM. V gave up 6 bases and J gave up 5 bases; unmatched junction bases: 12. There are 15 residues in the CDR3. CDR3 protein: CASSKAGTAGETQYF. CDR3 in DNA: TGTGCCAGCAGCAAAGCAGGGACAGCCGGGGAGACCCAGTACTTC.

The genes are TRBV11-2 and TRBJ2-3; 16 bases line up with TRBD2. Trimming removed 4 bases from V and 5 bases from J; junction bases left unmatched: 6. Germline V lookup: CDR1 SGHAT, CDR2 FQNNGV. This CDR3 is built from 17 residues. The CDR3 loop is CASSSGLAGGQRDTQYF. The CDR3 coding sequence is TGTGCCAGCAGCTCGGGACTAGCGGGGGGGCAACGAGATACGCAGTATTTT.

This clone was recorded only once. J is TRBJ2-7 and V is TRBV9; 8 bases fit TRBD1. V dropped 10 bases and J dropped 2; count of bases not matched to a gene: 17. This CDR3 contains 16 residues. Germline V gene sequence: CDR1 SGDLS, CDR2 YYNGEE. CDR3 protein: CAVEETGVFLTYEQYF. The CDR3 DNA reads TGTGCCGTCGAGGAGACAGGGGTCTTTTTGACCTACGAGCAGTACTTC. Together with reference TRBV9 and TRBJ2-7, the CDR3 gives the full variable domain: DSGVTQTPKHLITATGQRVTLRCSPRSGDLSVYWYQQSLDQGLQFLIQYYNGEERAKGNILERFSAQQFPDLHSELNLSSLELGDSALYFCAVEETGVFLTYEQYFGPGTRLTVT.